Listed below are T cell receptor beta chains from one sample, sequenced in a study of type 1 regulatory T cells. TCRdb redid the calling of the reads with MiXCR, one entry per CDR3 protein. The sample records roughly 40,000 distinct CDR3 sequences, about 12% being singletons. The antigens of these receptors remain unknown. The sequencing sample was made of cultured non-Tr1 T cells, either the whole culture or a sorted T cell fraction (not recorded which). All receptors derive from a human donor in good health. Each CDR3 is given with its conserved first and last residue.

J gene: TRBJ2-4
V gene: TRBV20-1
CDR3 protein: CSARDFNLAKNIQYF

J gene: TRBJ2-7
V gene: TRBV7-3
CDR3 protein: CASSLGQGRAYEQYF

J gene: TRBJ1-5
V gene: TRBV27
CDR3 protein: CASSLRQSVGNQPQHF

J gene: TRBJ2-5
V gene: TRBV20-1
CDR3 protein: CSARRDSQETQYF

J gene: TRBJ2-4
V gene: TRBV4-2
CDR3 protein: CASSQEGLNIQYF

J gene: TRBJ2-7
V gene: TRBV10-3
CDR3 protein: CAISGQGSLSYEQYF

J gene: TRBJ1-1
V gene: TRBV7-8
CDR3 protein: CASSLAAGEGTEAFF

J gene: TRBJ2-7
V gene: TRBV2
CDR3 protein: CASSETGILYEQYF

J gene: TRBJ2-1
V gene: TRBV28
CDR3 protein: CATRTSTYEQFF

J gene: TRBJ2-1
V gene: TRBV12-3/TRBV12-4
CDR3 protein: CASRPLYYNEQFF

J gene: TRBJ2-7
V gene: TRBV20-1
CDR3 protein: CSAASREQYF

J gene: TRBJ1-1
V gene: TRBV6-1
CDR3 protein: CASSVTGNTEAFF

J gene: TRBJ2-1
V gene: TRBV12-3/TRBV12-4
CDR3 protein: CASSLAGTMPYNEQFF

J gene: TRBJ1-5
V gene: TRBV12-3/TRBV12-4
CDR3 protein: CASRRGLGSQPQHF

J gene: TRBJ1-2
V gene: TRBV27
CDR3 protein: CASSLSVQRDGYTF

J gene: TRBJ1-2
V gene: TRBV6-1
CDR3 protein: CASRLSSGMNYGYTF

J gene: TRBJ2-5
V gene: TRBV2
CDR3 protein: CASNLDSETQYF

J gene: TRBJ2-2
V gene: TRBV12-3/TRBV12-4
CDR3 protein: CASSLAGGRYTGELFF

J gene: TRBJ1-5
V gene: TRBV3-1
CDR3 protein: CASSQGIRGNQPQHF

J gene: TRBJ1-5
V gene: TRBV21-1
CDR3 protein: CAIPNRGQPHSNQPQHF

J gene: TRBJ2-5
V gene: TRBV2
CDR3 protein: CASTQGETQYF

J gene: TRBJ2-2
V gene: TRBV18
CDR3 protein: CASSPERSGELFF

J gene: TRBJ2-3
V gene: TRBV25-1
CDR3 protein: CASTAQPGEDTQYF

J gene: TRBJ2-5
V gene: TRBV4-2
CDR3 protein: CASSQEAGTQYF

J gene: TRBJ2-3
V gene: TRBV12-3/TRBV12-4
CDR3 protein: CARRKTSGRADTQYF

J gene: TRBJ2-5
V gene: TRBV20-1
CDR3 protein: CSARVRGETQYF